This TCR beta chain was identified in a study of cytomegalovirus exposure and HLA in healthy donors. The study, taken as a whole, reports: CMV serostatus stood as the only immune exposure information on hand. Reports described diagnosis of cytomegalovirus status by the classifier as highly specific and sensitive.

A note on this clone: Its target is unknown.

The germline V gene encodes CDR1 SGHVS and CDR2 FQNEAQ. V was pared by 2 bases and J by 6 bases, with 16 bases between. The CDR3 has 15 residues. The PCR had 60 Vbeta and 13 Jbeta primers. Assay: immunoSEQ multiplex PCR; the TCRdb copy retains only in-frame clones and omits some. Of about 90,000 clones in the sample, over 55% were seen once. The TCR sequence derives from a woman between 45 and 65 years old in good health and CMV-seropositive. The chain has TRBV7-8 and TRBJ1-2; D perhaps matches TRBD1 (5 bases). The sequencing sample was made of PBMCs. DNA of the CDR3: TGTGCCAGCAGCTTACTGACAGCCGGATTTCATGGCTACACCTTC. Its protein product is CASSLLTAGFHGYTF.